This T cell receptor beta chain was profiled in a study of T cell changes during pregnancy in multiple sclerosis. Sequencing was performed with immunoSEQ multiplex PCR; in TCRdb, only in-frame clones are kept and a portion is missing. Here the sample spans over 25,000 clones, more than 90% being singletons. The trim removed 6 bases at V and 3 bases at J, leaving 14 bases unmatched. This CDR3 has 16 amino acids. Germline values: CDR1 SGHTS, CDR2 YDEGEE. This clone was found once. The rearrangement links TRBV5-8 to TRBJ2-7; 8 bases are a match to TRBD1. The TCR comes from a female donor with multiple sclerosis, enrolled in a pregnancy study. This specimen was CD4+ T cells from peripheral blood mononuclear cells, taken in the first trimester of pregnancy. In nucleotides, the CDR3 is TGTGCCAGCACCATCCCCCACGGCAGGGGGCACTACGAGCAGTACTTC. As protein: CASTIPHGRGHYEQYF.